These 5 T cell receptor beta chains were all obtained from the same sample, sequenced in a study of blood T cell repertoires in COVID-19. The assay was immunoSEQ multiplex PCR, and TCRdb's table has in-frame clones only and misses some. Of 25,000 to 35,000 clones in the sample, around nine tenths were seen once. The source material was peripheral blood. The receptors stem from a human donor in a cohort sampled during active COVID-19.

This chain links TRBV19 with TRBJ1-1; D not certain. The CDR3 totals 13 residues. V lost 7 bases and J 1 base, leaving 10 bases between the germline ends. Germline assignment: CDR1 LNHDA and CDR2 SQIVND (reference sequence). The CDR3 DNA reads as TGTGCCAGTAAAGCCGGAGGGAACACTGAAGCTTTCTTT. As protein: CASKAGGNTEAFF.

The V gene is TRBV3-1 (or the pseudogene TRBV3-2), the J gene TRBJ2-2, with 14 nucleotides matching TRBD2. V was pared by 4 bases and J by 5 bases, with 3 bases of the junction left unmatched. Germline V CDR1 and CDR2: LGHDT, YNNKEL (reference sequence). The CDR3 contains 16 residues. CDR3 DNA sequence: TGTGCCAGCAGCCGGGGACTAGCGGGAGTTACCGGGGAGCTGTTTTTT. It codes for CASSRGLAGVTGELFF.

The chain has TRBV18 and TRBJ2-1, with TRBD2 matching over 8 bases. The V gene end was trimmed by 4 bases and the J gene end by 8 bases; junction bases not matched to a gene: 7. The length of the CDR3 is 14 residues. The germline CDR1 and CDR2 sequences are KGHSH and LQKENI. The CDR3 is CASSRTSQSDEQFF. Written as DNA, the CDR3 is TGTGCCAGCTCACGGACTAGCCAAAGCGATGAGCAGTTCTTC.

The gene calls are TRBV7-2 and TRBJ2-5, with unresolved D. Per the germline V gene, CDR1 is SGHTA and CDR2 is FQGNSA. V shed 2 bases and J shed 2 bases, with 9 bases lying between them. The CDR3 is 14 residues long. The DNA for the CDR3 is TGTGCCAGCAGCTTATTCGGGTCACAAGAGACCCAGTACTTC. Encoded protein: CASSLFGSQETQYF.

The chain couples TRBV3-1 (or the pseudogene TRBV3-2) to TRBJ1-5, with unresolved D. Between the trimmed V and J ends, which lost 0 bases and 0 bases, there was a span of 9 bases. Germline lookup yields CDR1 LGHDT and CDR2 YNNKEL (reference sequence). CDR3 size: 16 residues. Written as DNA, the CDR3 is TGTGCCAGCAGCCAAGATGGAGGGAGTAGCAATCAGCCCCAGCATTTT. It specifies CASSQDGGSSNQPQHF.